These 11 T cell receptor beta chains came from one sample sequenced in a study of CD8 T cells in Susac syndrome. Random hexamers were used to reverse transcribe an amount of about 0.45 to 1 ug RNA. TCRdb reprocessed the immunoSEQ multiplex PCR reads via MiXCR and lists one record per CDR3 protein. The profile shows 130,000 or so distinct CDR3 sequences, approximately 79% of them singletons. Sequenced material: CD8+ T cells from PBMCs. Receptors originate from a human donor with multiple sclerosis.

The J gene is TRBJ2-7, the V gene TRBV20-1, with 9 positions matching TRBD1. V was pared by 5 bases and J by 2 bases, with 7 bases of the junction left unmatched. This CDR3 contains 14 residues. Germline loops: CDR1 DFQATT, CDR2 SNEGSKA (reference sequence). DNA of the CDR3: TGCAGTGCTGGAATGGACAGGGGAACCTACGAGCAGTACTTC. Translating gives CSAGMDRGTYEQYF.

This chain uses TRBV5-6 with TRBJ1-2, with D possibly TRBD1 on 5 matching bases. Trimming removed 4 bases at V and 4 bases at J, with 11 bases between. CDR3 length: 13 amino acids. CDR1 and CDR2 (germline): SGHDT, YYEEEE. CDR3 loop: CASSRDRFYGYTF. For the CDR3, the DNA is TGTGCCAGCAGCCGGGACCGATTCTATGGCTACACCTTC.

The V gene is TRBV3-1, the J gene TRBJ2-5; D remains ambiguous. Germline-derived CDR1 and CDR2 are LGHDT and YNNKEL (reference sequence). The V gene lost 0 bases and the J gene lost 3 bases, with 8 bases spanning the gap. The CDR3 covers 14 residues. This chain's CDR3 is CASSQDVTEETQYF. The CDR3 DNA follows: TGTGCCAGCAGCCAAGATGTTACAGAAGAGACCCAGTACTTC.

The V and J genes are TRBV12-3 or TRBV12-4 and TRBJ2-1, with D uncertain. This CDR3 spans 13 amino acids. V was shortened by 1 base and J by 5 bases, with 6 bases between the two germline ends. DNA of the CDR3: TGTGCCAGCAGTTTAGTAACCCACAATGAGCAGTTCTTC. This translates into CASSLVTHNEQFF.

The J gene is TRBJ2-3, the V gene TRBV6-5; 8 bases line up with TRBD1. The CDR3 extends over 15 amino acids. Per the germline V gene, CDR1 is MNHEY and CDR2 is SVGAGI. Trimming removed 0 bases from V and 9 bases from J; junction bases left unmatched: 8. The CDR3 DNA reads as TGTGCCAGCAGTTACTCGAAAGGGACAGGCAGGACGCAGTATTTT. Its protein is CASSYSKGTGRTQYF.

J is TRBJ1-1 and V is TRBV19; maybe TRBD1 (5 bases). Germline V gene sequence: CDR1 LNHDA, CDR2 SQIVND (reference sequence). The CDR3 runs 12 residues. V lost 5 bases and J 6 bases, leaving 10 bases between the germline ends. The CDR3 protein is CASSQGVSEAFF. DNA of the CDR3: TGTGCCAGTAGTCAAGGGGTTTCTGAAGCTTTCTTT.

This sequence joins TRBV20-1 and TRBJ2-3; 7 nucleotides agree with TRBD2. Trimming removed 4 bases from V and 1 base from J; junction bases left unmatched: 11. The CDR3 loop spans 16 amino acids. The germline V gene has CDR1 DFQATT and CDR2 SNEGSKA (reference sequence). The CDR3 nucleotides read TGCAGTGCTAACGATCCTAGCGGAGTACGCACAGATACGCAGTATTTT. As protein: CSANDPSGVRTDTQYF.

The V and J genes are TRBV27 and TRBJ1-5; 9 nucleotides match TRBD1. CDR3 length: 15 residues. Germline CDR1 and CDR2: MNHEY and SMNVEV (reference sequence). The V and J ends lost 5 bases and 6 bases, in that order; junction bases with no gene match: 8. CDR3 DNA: TGTGCCAGCAGTAGAGGACAGGGGTTGGTTCAGCCCCAGCATTTT. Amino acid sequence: CASSRGQGLVQPQHF.

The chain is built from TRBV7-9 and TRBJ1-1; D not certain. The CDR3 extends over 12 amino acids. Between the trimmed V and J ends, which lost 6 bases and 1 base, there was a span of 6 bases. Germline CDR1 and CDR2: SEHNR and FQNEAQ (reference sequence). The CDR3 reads CASRLWNTEAFF. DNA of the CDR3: TGTGCCAGCAGACTTTGGAACACTGAAGCTTTCTTT.

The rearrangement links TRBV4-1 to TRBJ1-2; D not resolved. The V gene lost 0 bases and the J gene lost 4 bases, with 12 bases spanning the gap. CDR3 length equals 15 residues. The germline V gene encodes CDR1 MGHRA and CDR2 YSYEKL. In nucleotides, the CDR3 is TGCGCCAGCAGCCAAGATCCGGGAGTGGTCTATGGCTACACCTTC. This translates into CASSQDPGVVYGYTF.

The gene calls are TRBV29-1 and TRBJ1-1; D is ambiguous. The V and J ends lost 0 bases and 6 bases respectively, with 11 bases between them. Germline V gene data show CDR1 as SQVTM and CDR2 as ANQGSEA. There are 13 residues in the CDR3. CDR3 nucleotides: TGCAGCGTTGAAGATCGTACCCTTCCTGAAGCTTTCTTT. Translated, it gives CSVEDRTLPEAFF.